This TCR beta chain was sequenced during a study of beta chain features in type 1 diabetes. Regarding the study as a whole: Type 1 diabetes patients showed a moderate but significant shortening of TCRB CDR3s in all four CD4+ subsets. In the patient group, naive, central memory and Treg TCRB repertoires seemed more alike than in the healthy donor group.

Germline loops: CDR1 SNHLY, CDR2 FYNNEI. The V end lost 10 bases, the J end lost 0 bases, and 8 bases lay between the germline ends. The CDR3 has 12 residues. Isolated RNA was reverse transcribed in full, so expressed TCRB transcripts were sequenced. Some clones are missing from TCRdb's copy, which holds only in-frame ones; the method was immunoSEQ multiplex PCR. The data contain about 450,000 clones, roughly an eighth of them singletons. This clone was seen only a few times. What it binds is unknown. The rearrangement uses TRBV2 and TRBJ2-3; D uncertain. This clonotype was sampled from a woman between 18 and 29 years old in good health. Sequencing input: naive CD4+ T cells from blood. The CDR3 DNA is TGTGCCACCTCGACTAGCACAGATACGCAGTATTTT. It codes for CATSTSTDTQYF.